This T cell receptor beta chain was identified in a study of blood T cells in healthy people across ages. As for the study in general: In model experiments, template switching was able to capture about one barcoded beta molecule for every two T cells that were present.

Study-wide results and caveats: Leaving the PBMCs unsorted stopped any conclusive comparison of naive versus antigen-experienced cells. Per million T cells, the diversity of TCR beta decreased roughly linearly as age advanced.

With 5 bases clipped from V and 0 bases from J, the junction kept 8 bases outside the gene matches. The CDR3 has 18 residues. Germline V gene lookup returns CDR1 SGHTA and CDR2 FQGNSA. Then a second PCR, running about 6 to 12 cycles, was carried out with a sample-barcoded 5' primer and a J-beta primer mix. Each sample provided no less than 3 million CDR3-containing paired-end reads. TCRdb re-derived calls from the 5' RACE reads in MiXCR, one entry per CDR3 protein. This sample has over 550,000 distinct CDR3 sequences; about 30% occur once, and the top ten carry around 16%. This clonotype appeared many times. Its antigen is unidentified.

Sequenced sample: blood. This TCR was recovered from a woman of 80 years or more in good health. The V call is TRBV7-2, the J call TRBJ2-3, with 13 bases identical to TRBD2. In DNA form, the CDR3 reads TGTGCCAGCAGCCCCCAGGGACTAGCGGGGACTAGCACAGATACGCAGTATTTT. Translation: CASSPQGLAGTSTDTQYF.